Described below is a single T cell receptor beta chain sequence and its context. Study processing details: Estimation of nucleated cell counts was performed using reference gene primer amplification. Profiled with immunoSEQ multiplex PCR; TCRdb holds only in-frame clones, not every one. The V and J calls and clone size are taken from that table; D and trimming were inferred from the DNA. The sample records about 210,000 clones, more than 85% being singletons. This sample is part of a study of blood T cell repertoires in COVID-19. Study overall: Samples came from the United States, Italy and Spain, spanning acute and convalescent COVID-19. Sources were T cells, B-cell-depleted T cells, or PBMCs; the material itself was cDNA or gDNA.

V lost 6 bases and J lost 4, with 13 bases in between. The CDR3 has 13 amino acids. Germline CDR1 is SGHDT and CDR2 is YYEEEE. Specimen: peripheral blood. The clonotype was recovered from a man in his 60s with acute or convalescent COVID-19. This chain links TRBV5-6 with TRBJ1-1; D call uncertain. The CDR3 coding sequence is TGTGCCAGCACCAAGACGGGGTCCACTGAAGCTTTCTTT. Protein: CASTKTGSTEAFF.